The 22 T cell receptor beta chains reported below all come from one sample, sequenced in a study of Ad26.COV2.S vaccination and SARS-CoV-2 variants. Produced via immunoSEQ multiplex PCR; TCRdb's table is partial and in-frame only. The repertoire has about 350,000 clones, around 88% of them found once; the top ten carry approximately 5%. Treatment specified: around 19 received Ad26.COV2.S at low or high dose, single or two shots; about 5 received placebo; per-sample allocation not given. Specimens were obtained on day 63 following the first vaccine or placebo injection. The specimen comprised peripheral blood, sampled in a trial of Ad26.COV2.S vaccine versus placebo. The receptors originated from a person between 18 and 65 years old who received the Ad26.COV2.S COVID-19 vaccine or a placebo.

In nucleotides, the CDR3 is TGTGCCAGCAGCTTAGGAGGGGAAAATTCACCCCTCCACTTT. The encoded protein is CASSLGGENSPLHF. V and J are TRBV5-6 and TRBJ1-6; the D gene is possibly TRBD1 (5 bases). Germline lookup yields CDR1 SGHDT and CDR2 YYEEEE. Trimming shortened V by 2 bases and J by 7 bases, and 10 bases separated the two germline ends. The CDR3 runs to 14 residues.

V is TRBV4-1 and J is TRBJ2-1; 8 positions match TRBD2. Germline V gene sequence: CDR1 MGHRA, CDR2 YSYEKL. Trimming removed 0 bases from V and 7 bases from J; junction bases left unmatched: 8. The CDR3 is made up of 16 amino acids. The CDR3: CASSQDSLAGQNEQFF. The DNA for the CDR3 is TGCGCCAGCAGCCAAGATAGCCTAGCGGGCCAAAATGAGCAGTTCTTC.

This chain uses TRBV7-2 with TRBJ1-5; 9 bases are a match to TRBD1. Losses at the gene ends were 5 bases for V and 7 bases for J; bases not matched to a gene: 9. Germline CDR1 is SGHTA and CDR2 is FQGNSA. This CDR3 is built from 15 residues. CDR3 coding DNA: TGTGCCAGCAGCCCTACGGGACAGGGTTACCAGCCCCAGCATTTT. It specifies CASSPTGQGYQPQHF.

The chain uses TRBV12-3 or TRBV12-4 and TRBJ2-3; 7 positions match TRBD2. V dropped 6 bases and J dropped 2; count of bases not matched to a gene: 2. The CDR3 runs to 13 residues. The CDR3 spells CASRRDYTDTQYF. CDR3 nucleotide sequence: TGTGCCAGCAGAAGGGACTACACAGATACGCAGTATTTT.

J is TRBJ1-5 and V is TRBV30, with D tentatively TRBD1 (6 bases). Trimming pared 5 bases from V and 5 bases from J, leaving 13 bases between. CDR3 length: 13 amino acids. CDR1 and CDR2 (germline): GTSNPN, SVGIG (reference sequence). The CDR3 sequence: CAWRDKGHQPQHF. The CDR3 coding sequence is TGTGCCTGGCGGGACAAAGGGCATCAGCCCCAGCATTTT.

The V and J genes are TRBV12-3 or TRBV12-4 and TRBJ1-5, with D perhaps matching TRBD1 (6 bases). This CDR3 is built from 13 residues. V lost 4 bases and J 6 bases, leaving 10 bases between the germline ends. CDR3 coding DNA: TGTGCCAGCAGTTCAACAGGGTTTCAGCCCCAGCATTTT. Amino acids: CASSSTGFQPQHF.

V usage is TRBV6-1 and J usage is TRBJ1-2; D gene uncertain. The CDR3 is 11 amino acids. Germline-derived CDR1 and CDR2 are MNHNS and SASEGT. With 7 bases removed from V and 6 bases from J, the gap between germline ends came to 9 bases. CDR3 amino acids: CASTSTHGYTF. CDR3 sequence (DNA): TGTGCCAGCACCTCCACCCATGGCTACACCTTC.

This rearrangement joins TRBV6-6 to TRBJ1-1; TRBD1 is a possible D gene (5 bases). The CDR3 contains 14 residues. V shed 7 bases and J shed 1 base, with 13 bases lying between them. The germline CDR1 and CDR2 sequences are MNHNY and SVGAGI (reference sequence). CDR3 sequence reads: CASNYGQGNTEAFF. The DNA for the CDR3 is TGTGCCAGCAACTATGGCCAGGGGAACACTGAAGCTTTCTTT.

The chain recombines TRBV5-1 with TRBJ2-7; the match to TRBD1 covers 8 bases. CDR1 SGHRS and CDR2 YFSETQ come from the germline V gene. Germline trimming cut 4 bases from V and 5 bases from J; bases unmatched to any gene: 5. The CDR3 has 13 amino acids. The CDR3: CASSPTGEDEQYF. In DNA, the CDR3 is TGCGCCAGCAGCCCGACAGGGGAGGACGAGCAGTACTTC.

The CDR3 region has the DNA TGTGCCAGCTTGGGGGGGGCCAACGTCCTGACTTTC. Its translation is CASLGGANVLTF. The chain uses TRBV11-2 and TRBJ2-6; the D is unclear. The V and J ends lost 8 bases and 4 bases respectively, with 6 bases between them. Germline values: CDR1 SGHAT, CDR2 FQNNGV. There are 12 residues in the CDR3.

CDR3 in amino acids: CASTTEQTISPQHF. For the CDR3, the DNA is TGTGCCAGCACTACAGAACAAACAATCAGCCCCCAGCATTTT. V is TRBV2 and J is TRBJ1-5; D gene ambiguous. The ends were cut back, 7 bases at V and 10 bases at J, with 20 bases in the middle. This CDR3 is 14 amino acids long. From germline, CDR1 is SNHLY and CDR2 FYNNEI.

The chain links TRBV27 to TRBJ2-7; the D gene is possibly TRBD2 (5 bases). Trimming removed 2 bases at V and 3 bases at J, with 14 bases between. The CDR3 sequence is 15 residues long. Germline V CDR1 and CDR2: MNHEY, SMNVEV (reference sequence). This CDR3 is CASSLTRGLHYEQYF. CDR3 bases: TGTGCCAGCAGTTTAACCCGAGGGCTTCACTACGAGCAGTACTTC.

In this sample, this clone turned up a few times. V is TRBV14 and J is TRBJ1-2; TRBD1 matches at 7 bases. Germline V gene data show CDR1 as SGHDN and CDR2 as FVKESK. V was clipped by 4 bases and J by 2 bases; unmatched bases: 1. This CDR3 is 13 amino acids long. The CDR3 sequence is CASSPGQNYGYTF. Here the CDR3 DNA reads TGTGCCAGCAGCCCGGGACAGAACTATGGCTACACCTTC.

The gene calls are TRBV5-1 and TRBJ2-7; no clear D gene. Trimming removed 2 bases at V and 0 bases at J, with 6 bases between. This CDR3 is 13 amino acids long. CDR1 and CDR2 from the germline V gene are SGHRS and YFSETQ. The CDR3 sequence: CASSLVYSYEQYF. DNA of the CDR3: TGCGCCAGCAGCTTAGTCTACTCCTACGAGCAGTACTTC.

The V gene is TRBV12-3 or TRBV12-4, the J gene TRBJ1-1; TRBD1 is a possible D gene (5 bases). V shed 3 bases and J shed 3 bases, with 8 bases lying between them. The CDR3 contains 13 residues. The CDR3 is CASSLAGYTEAFF. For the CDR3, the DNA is TGTGCCAGCAGTTTGGCAGGGTACACTGAAGCTTTCTTT.

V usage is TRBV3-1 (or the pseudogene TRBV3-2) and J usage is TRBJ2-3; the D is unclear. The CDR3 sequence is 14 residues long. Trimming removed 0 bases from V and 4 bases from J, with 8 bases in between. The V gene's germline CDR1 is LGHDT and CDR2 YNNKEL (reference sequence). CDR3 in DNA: TGTGCCAGCAGCCAAGAAGGGTATCCAGATACGCAGTATTTT. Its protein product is CASSQEGYPDTQYF.

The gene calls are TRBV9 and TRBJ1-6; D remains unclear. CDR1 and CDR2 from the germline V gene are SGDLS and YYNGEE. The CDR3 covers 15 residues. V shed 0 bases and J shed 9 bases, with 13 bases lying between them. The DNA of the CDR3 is TGTGCCAGCAGCGTAGAGGGCGGGGTGGGTTCACCCCTCCACTTT. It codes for CASSVEGGVGSPLHF.

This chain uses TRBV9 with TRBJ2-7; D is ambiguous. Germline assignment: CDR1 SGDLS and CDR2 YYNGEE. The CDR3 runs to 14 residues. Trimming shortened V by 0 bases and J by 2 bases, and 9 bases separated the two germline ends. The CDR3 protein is CASSVGSQTYEQYF. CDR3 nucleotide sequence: TGTGCCAGCAGCGTAGGTTCTCAGACCTACGAGCAGTACTTC.

This chain's CDR3 is CASSGRRNYGYTF. In DNA, the CDR3 is TGTGCCAGCAGTGGGCGGAGGAACTATGGCTACACCTTC. The rearrangement joins TRBV2 to TRBJ1-2, with D uncertain. The CDR3 consists of 13 residues. Germline V gene lookup returns CDR1 SNHLY and CDR2 FYNNEI. Trimming left V 4 bases short and J 2 bases short, with 8 bases between.

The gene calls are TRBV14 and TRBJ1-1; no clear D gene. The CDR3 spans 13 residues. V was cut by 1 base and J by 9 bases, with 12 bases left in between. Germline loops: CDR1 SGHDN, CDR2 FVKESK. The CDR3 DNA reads TGTGCCAGCAGCCAAGTACAGTCCTCTCAAGCTTTCTTT. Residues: CASSQVQSSQAFF.

Written as DNA, the CDR3 is TGTGCCAGCAGTTTAACCCTCACAGATACGCAGTATTTT. Protein: CASSLTLTDTQYF. This chain connects TRBV27 to TRBJ2-3; D is unclear. The CDR3 length is 13 residues. CDR1 is MNHEY, CDR2 SMNVEV, per germline (reference sequence). Trimming pared 2 bases from V and 2 bases from J, leaving 5 bases between.

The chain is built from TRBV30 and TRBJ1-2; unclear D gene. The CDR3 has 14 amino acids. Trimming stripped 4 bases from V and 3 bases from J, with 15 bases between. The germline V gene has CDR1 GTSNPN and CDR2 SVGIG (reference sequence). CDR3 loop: CAWMNGGVDYGYTF. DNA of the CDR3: TGTGCCTGGATGAACGGAGGCGTGGACTATGGCTACACCTTC.